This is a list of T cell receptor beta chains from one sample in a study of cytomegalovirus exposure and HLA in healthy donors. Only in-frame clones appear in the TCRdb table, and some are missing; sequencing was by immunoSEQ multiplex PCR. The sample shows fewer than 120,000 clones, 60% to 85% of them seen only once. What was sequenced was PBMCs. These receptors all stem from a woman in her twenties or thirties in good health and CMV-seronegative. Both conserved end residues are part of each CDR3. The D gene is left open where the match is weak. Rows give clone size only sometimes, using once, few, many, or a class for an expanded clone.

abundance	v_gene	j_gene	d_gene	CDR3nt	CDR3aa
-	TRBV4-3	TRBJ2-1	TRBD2	TGCGCCAGCAGCCAACTGACTAGCGGTTACAATGAGCAGTTCTTC	CASSQLTSGYNEQFF
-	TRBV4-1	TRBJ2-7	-	TGCGCCAGCAGCCAAGCGCCCGGACTTTATTCCTACGAGCAGTACTTC	CASSQAPGLYSYEQYF
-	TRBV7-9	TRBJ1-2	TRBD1	TGTGCCAGCAGCAGCCGGGACAGGGAAGGCTACACCTTC	CASSSRDREGYTF
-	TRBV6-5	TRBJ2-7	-	TGTGCCAGCAGTTACTCGCCCGAGGACGAGCAGTACTTC	CASSYSPEDEQYF
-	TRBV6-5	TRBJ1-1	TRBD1	TGTGCCAGCAGTTACCTTCCAGGGGGTGAAGCTTTCTTT	CASSYLPGGEAFF
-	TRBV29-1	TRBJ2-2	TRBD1	TGCAGCGTTCCAGGGGGCGCACCCGGGGAGCTGTTTTTT	CSVPGGAPGELFF
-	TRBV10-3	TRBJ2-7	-	TGTGCCATCAGTGTATTACCGGGATACGAGCAGTACTTC	CAISVLPGYEQYF
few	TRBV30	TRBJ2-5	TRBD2	TGTGCCTGGACCCCGACTAGCGAAGAGACCCAGTACTTC	CAWTPTSEETQYF
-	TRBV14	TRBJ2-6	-	TGTGCCAGCAGCCAAGAGCTTAGCTCTGGGGCCAACGTCCTGACTTTC	CASSQELSSGANVLTF
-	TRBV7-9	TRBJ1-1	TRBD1	TGTGCCAGCAGCGACGGACAGGGTACCACTGAAGCTTTCTTT	CASSDGQGTTEAFF
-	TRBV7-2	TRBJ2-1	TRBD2	TGTGCCAGCAGCCGGGGTCTAGCGGGAGCCTCCTACAATGAGCAGTTCTTC	CASSRGLAGASYNEQFF
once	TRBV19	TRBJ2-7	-	TGTGCCAGTAGTGCGGACAGCCACTACGAGCAGTACTTC	CASSADSHYEQYF
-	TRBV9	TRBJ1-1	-	TGTGCCAGCAGCTCGGCAGGGGCCACTGAAGCTTTCTTT	CASSSAGATEAFF
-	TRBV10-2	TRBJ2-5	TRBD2	TGCGCCAGCGGGACTAGCGGGCGGGAGACCCAGTACTTC	CASGTSGRETQYF
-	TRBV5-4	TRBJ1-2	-	TGTGCCAGCAGCAACGGACCGGGAATGGAATACACCTTC	CASSNGPGMEYTF
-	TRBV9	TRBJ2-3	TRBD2	TGTGCCAGCAGCGCCGTCGGGACTAGCGGTCGTGGGCGGAATACGCAGTATTTT	CASSAVGTSGRGRNTQYF
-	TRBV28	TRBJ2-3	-	TGTGCCAGCACTACCACAGATACGCAGTATTTT	CASTTTDTQYF
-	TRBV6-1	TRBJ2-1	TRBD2	TGTGCCAGCAGTCTGAGCGGGGGGACCTACAATGAGCAGTTCTTC	CASSLSGGTYNEQFF
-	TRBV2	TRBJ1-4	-	TGTGCCAGCAAGGCGGGGGGCGCGACCGAAAAACTGTTTTTT	CASKAGGATEKLFF
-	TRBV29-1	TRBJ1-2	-	TGCAGCGGTTGGGGAGTAGGCGTCTATGGCTACACCTTC	CSGWGVGVYGYTF
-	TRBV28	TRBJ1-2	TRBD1	TGTGCCACCTCACAGGGGTACGACTATGGCTACACCTTC	CATSQGYDYGYTF
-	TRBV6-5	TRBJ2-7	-	TGTGCCAGCAGTCCCCAGGGGTTTATGGACGAGCAGTACTTC	CASSPQGFMDEQYF
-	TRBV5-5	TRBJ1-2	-	TGTGCCAGCAGTTCCCTCCGTGGCTACACCTTC	CASSSLRGYTF
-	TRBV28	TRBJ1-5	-	TGTGCCAGCAGAGATCATAGGGGGAATCAGCCCCAGCATTTT	CASRDHRGNQPQHF
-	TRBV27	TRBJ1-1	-	TGTGCCAGCAGTTTGGGGAGCAGTACTGAAGCTTTCTTT	CASSLGSSTEAFF
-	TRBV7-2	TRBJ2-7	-	TGTGCCAGCAGCTTAGCCATAACAGGACGGAACGAGCAGTACTTC	CASSLAITGRNEQYF
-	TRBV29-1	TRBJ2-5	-	TGCAGCGTTATAATTCAGGGCCTTCAAGAGACCCAGTACTTC	CSVIIQGLQETQYF